Following are 25 T cell receptor beta chains from one sample sequenced in a study of cytomegalovirus exposure and HLA in healthy donors. Primers included in the PCR were 60 Vbeta and 13 Jbeta primers. The data were produced by immunoSEQ multiplex PCR, yet TCRdb's version contains in-frame clones alone and is incomplete. The table has 100,000 or so clones, 9.5% to 15% seen once; the top ten hold about a sixth. The specimen was PBMCs. The origin of the receptors is a man in his forties in good health and CMV-seropositive.

The chain carries TRBV13 and TRBJ2-1, with 11 bases identical to TRBD2. The germline gives CDR1 PRHDT, CDR2 FYEKMQ (reference sequence). The length of the CDR3 is 16 residues. Trimming took 5 bases from V and 8 from J; bases not matched to a gene: 11. The DNA for the CDR3 is TGTGCCAGCAGCGCAGAAATAGCGGGAGGGCCCTATGAGCAGTTCTTC. Its protein product is CASSAEIAGGPYEQFF.

This clone was seen a few times. The chain uses TRBV7-9 and TRBJ2-7; TRBD1 matches at 7 bases. This CDR3 contains 14 residues. CDR1 is SEHNR and CDR2 is FQNEAQ in the germline V gene (reference sequence). V was clipped by 5 bases and J by 4 bases; unmatched bases: 8. CDR3 amino acids: CASSRDRAAYEQYF. The CDR3 DNA sequence: TGTGCCAGCAGCCGAGACAGGGCCGCGTACGAGCAGTACTTC.

The chain couples TRBV7-7 to TRBJ2-2; perhaps TRBD2 as D (5 bases). The V gene lost 2 bases and the J gene lost 3 bases, with 7 bases spanning the gap. CDR3 size: 14 residues. The germline gives CDR1 SSHAT, CDR2 FNYEAQ (reference sequence). CDR3 in amino acids: CASSLRRDTGELFF. The CDR3, as DNA: TGTGCCAGCAGCTTACGGCGGGACACCGGGGAGCTGTTTTTT.

This clone was detected a few times. The chain has TRBV27 and TRBJ2-7; 13 bases map to TRBD2. In germline, CDR1 is MNHEY, CDR2 SMNVEV (reference sequence). The length of the CDR3 is 15 residues. The V and J ends lost 4 bases and 6 bases, in that order; junction bases with no gene match: 6. CDR3: CASSSSGTSGTEQYF. CDR3 DNA sequence: TGTGCCAGCAGTTCATCCGGGACTAGCGGGACCGAGCAGTACTTC.

This clone turned up a few times. The chain carries TRBV18 and TRBJ1-4, with 7 bases matching TRBD1. J was trimmed by 8 bases and V by 5 bases; bases with no gene match: 8. Germline loops: CDR1 KGHSH, CDR2 LQKENI. This CDR3 has 14 amino acids. The CDR3 nucleotides are TGTGCCAGCTCATTGCAGGGGGTAGGCGAAAAACTGTTTTTT. Translating gives CASSLQGVGEKLFF. Based on the CDR3 plus reference TRBV18 and TRBJ1-4, the full variable domain is NAGVMQNPRHLVRRRGQEARLRCSPMKGHSHVYWYRQLPEEGLKFMVYLQKENIIDESGMPKERFSAEFPKEGPSILRIQQVVRGDSAAYFCASSLQGVGEKLFFGSGTQLSVL.

This clone was found a few times. This sequence joins TRBV4-1 and TRBJ2-2, with D possibly matching TRBD2 (5 bases). Deletions cut 1 base from V and 0 bases from J, with 15 bases between. Germline loops: CDR1 MGHRA, CDR2 YSYEKL. There are 18 residues in the CDR3. Written as DNA, the CDR3 is TGCGCCAGCAGCCAAGCCTCAGTTCCCGGGACGAACACCGGGGAGCTGTTTTTT. Residues: CASSQASVPGTNTGELFF.

This clone occurred a few times. This chain links TRBV16 with TRBJ2-7; 11 bases map to TRBD2. Germline loops: CDR1 KGHSY, CDR2 FQNENV. V shed 1 base, J shed 5 bases, and the junction held 10 bases outside the gene matches. The CDR3 runs to 17 residues. CDR3 nucleotides: TGTGCCAGCAGCCAATTGGAAACTAGCGGGGGTTCAGACGAGCAGTACTTC. Protein product: CASSQLETSGGSDEQYF. Combining the CDR3 with reference TRBV16 and TRBJ2-7 gives the whole variable domain GEEVAQTPKHLVRGEGQKAKLYCAPIKGHSYVFWYQQVLKNEFKFLISFQNENVFDETGMPKERFSAKCLPNSPCSLEIQATKLEDSAVYFCASSQLETSGGSDEQYFGPGTRLTVT.

The chain has TRBV11-2 and TRBJ2-7; TRBD2 matches at 9 bases. CDR3 length: 19 amino acids. The germline V gene encodes CDR1 SGHAT and CDR2 FQNNGV. The V gene end was trimmed by 4 bases and the J gene end by 7 bases; junction bases not matched to a gene: 23. The CDR3 DNA follows: TGTGCCAGCAGCTCGATCGTGGTGGGTGTGGCGGGAGGGCCGTTAGAGCAGTACTTC. It encodes CASSSIVVGVAGGPLEQYF.

The chain couples TRBV7-8 to TRBJ2-6; D is possibly TRBD1 (5 bases). The CDR3 has 17 amino acids. The germline V and J ends were trimmed by 2 bases and 2 bases, with 13 bases remaining between them. The germline V gene has CDR1 SGHVS and CDR2 FQNEAQ. DNA of the CDR3: TGTGCCAGCAGCTTACGGGCCCAGGGTACTGGGGCCAACGTCCTGACTTTC. The encoded protein is CASSLRAQGTGANVLTF. The variable domain in full, with the rest retrieved from reference TRBV7-8 and TRBJ2-6, is GAGVSQSPRYKVAKRGQDVALRCDPISGHVSLFWYQQALGQGPEFLTYFQNEAQLDKSGLPSDRFFAERPEGSVSTLKIQRTQQEDSAVYLCASSLRAQGTGANVLTFGAGSRLTVL.

The V gene is TRBV28, the J gene TRBJ2-6; 8 bases line up with TRBD1. V lost 7 bases, J lost 1 base, and 3 bases stayed unmatched. The CDR3 totals 15 residues. Germline V gene lookup returns CDR1 MDHEN and CDR2 SYDVKM. Here the CDR3 reads CASTGGFSGANVLTF. CDR3 nucleotide sequence: TGTGCCAGCACAGGGGGCTTTTCTGGGGCCAACGTCCTGACTTTC.

This clone occurred a few times. CDR3 amino acids: CASSPHVEDTQGPQHF. Here the CDR3 DNA reads TGTGCCAGCAGCCCACATGTTGAGGACACCCAGGGGCCCCAGCATTTT. The rearrangement joins TRBV9 to TRBJ1-5; D is possibly TRBD1 (5 bases). Germline V gene lookup returns CDR1 SGDLS and CDR2 YYNGEE. Trimming took 4 bases from V and 9 from J, leaving 23 bases between them. The CDR3 is made up of 16 amino acids.

The chain has TRBV28 and TRBJ1-4; D gene unclear. Germline CDR1 reads MDHEN; CDR2 reads SYDVKM. The length of the CDR3 is 12 residues. Trimming pared 8 bases from V and 6 bases from J, leaving 10 bases between. The CDR3 is CASSLRDEKLFF. The CDR3 DNA reads as TGTGCCAGCTCCCTGAGGGATGAAAAACTGTTTTTT.

Here the CDR3 DNA reads TGTGCCAGCAGTTACGGGCTCAATCAGCCCCAGCATTTT. This encodes CASSYGLNQPQHF. This chain uses TRBV6-6 with TRBJ1-5; D unclear. Germline V gene lookup returns CDR1 MNHNY and CDR2 SVGAGI (reference sequence). Trimming removed 2 bases at V and 3 bases at J, with 5 bases between. The CDR3 extends over 13 amino acids.

Written as DNA, the CDR3 is TGCGCCAGCAGCCAACAGATCCCAGAGACCCAGTACTTC. Translated, it gives CASSQQIPETQYF. The chain has TRBV4-1 and TRBJ2-5; D uncertain. The CDR3 has 13 amino acids. V lost 2 bases and J 4 bases, leaving 8 bases between the germline ends. Germline CDR1 is MGHRA and CDR2 is YSYEKL.

This rearrangement joins TRBV5-4 to TRBJ2-1, with TRBD2 matching 10 bases. The V segment lost 1 base and the J segment 8 bases; nucleotides outside the gene matches: 6. From germline, CDR1 is SGHNT and CDR2 YYREEE (reference sequence). The CDR3 has 15 amino acids. CDR3 loop: CASSLRLAGADEQFF. For the CDR3, the DNA is TGTGCCAGCAGCTTGAGGCTAGCGGGAGCTGATGAGCAGTTCTTC.

The chain has TRBV7-8 and TRBJ2-4; D perhaps matches TRBD1 (5 bases). Trimming took 5 bases from V and 6 from J, leaving 11 bases between them. The CDR3 contains 13 residues. Germline V gene sequence: CDR1 SGHVS, CDR2 FQNEAQ. CDR3 sequence: CASSQGSLNIQYF. CDR3 DNA sequence: TGTGCCAGCAGCCAGGGTAGCCTAAACATTCAGTACTTC. The entire variable domain, with the rest obtained from reference TRBV7-8 and TRBJ2-4, is as follows: GAGVSQSPRYKVAKRGQDVALRCDPISGHVSLFWYQQALGQGPEFLTYFQNEAQLDKSGLPSDRFFAERPEGSVSTLKIQRTQQEDSAVYLCASSQGSLNIQYFGAGTRLSVL.

This clone turned up a few times. CDR3 region: CASRRLGLAGGPRVQYF. The DNA of the CDR3 is TGTGCCAGCAGGCGACTGGGACTAGCGGGAGGGCCCAGGGTGCAGTACTTC. The chain employs TRBV28 and TRBJ2-7, with 16 positions matching TRBD2. Germline V CDR1 and CDR2: MDHEN, SYDVKM. J lost 9 bases, V lost 6 bases, and 14 bases had no gene match. The CDR3 extends over 17 amino acids.

The rearrangement joins TRBV9 to TRBJ2-7; 10 bases are shared with TRBD1. V lost 2 bases, J lost 4 bases, and 6 bases stayed unmatched. The CDR3 spans 15 residues. Germline V lookup: CDR1 SGDLS, CDR2 YYNGEE. CDR3 nucleotide sequence: TGTGCCAGCAGCGTGGAGGGACAGGGGACGTACGAGCAGTACTTC. Translation gives CASSVEGQGTYEQYF.

This clone has a handful of counts. The chain is built from TRBV4-1 and TRBJ2-5, with a possible D match to TRBD1 (5 bases). There are 13 residues in the CDR3. Trimming cost V 0 bases and J 7 bases, with 9 bases left between them. From germline, CDR1 is MGHRA and CDR2 YSYEKL. CDR3 DNA sequence: TGCGCCAGCAGCCAAGAAAGGGGCTGGACCCAGTACTTC. Residues: CASSQERGWTQYF.

This clone was seen a few times. J is TRBJ2-7 and V is TRBV2; TRBD2 matches at 10 bases. The V and J ends lost 6 bases and 2 bases, in that order; junction bases with no gene match: 7. CDR3 length equals 15 residues. Germline V gives CDR1 SNHLY, CDR2 FYNNEI. Here the CDR3 DNA reads TGTGCCAGCAGAGCCAGGACTAGCGGCGCCTACGAGCAGTACTTC. Protein product: CASRARTSGAYEQYF.

A word on this clone: Other DNA sequences in the sample encode the same CDR3. The chain recombines TRBV25-1 with TRBJ1-4, with 8 bases that match TRBD1. The CDR3 length is 14 residues. Trimming at V came to 8 bases and at J to 4 bases, leaving 6 bases not matched to a gene. CDR1 is MGHDK, CDR2 SYGVNS, per germline. The CDR3 DNA reads as TGTGCCAGCCGGGACAGGTCCAGTAATGAAAAACTGTTTTTT. Encoded protein: CASRDRSSNEKLFF.

This clone was observed once. The chain links TRBV19 to TRBJ1-5; 8 nucleotides align to TRBD1. Trimming removed 3 bases from V and 4 bases from J; junction bases left unmatched: 5. The CDR3 spans 15 residues. The germline CDR1 and CDR2 sequences are LNHDA and SQIVND (reference sequence). This CDR3 is CASSIRGQVNQPQHF. Written as DNA, the CDR3 is TGTGCCAGTAGTATTAGGGGACAGGTTAATCAGCCCCAGCATTTT.

The chain links TRBV29-1 to TRBJ2-7, with a possible D match to TRBD1 (5 bases). The CDR3 is made up of 12 amino acids. V was shortened by 7 bases and J by 5 bases, with 15 bases between the two germline ends. The germline gives CDR1 SQVTM, CDR2 ANQGSEA. CDR3 coding DNA: TGCAGCGCTGGGGCGCGGAACGACGAGCAGTACTTC. It yields the protein CSAGARNDEQYF.

This clone has just a few counts. The CDR3, as DNA: TGTGCCAGCAGCAAATCGTTGCACGTCGCGGCTTTCTTT. This encodes CASSKSLHVAAFF. This sequence joins TRBV21-1 and TRBJ1-1. TRBV21-1 is termed a pseudogene. The length of the CDR3 is 13 residues.

This sequence joins TRBV4-1 and TRBJ2-7, with a possible D match to TRBD2 (6 bases). The CDR3 length is 13 residues. Trimming left V 1 base short and J 4 bases short, with 8 bases between. Germline V CDR1 and CDR2: MGHRA, YSYEKL. CDR3 coding DNA: TGCGCCAGCAGCCAAGCCGGGAGTTACGAGCAGTACTTC. Translating gives CASSQAGSYEQYF.